The rows below give T cell receptor beta chains drawn from one sample of a study of OX40 agonist ivuxolimab in advanced cancers. Libraries were prepared by immunoSEQ multiplex PCR; TCRdb keeps only in-frame clonotypes and omits some of them. The sample contains around 80,000 clones, roughly 88% of which appear only once. The sample consisted of CD4+ or CD8+ T cells sorted from blood, taken in a trial of the OX40 agonist ivuxolimab. All receptors derive from an adult with an advanced solid tumor such as melanoma, head and neck, liver or kidney cancer. CDR3s leave out the opening cysteine and the closing phenylalanine or tryptophan. The listing skips clone size in some rows; elsewhere it reads once, few, many or a size class.

v_gene | abundance | CDR3aa
TRBV9 | - | ASSAQPLAGGGDEQF
TRBV19 | - | ASSLKPRGGFGDTQY
TRBV18 | - | ASSTGGPGSYEQY
TRBV6-5 | - | ASSREPRMGYGYT
TRBV27 | - | ASNGAAYNEQF
TRBV5-1 | - | ASSPGRSTEAF
TRBV5-1 | - | ASSSQGREETQY
TRBV30 | - | AWNPGYGYT
TRBV27 | - | AAPPFRDSSTCEAF
TRBV9 | - | ASRMEEGGGTPRHEQY
TRBV5-6 | - | ASSFSGTGTSYEQY
TRBV2 | - | ASSETRYEQF
TRBV7-6 | - | ASSLAGLNSPLH
TRBV7-6 | - | ASSLGPARGGQETQY
TRBV5-4 | - | ASSLVGGSPYGYT
TRBV19 | once | ASSIGRGRGANEQF
TRBV11-2 | - | ASNTRPSNYGYT
TRBV5-4 | - | ASSLQGSPLH